This TCR beta chain comes out of a study of CD8 T cells in Susac syndrome (dated by TCRdb to the late 2010s). Broadly, across the study: Whether CD8+ T cell activation and differentiation in Susac syndrome was antigen driven was tested using repertoire sequencing. CD8+ T cell repertoire clonality was compared between more than 9 healthy donors, roughly 14 Susac syndrome patients and approximately 15 multiple sclerosis patients. General study outcomes and caveats: The TCR sequencing and HLA analysis was acknowledged to have included a relatively small number of individuals.

Trimming at the junction amounts to 7 bases on V and 2 bases on J, and the germline ends lie 10 bases apart. CDR3 length: 13 amino acids, cysteine to phenylalanine. This entry keeps only the CDR3 DNA: 39 bases, framed from base 1. The germline V gene supplies CDR1 KGHDR and CDR2 SFDVKD. Peripheral blood CD8+ and CD4+ T cells from healthy donors, Susac syndrome patients and multiple sclerosis patients were profiled using high-throughput TCR beta sequencing. The multiple sclerosis controls were treatment-naive patients whose relapsing-remitting disease, either stable or active, fulfilled the revised McDonald criteria. CD8+ TEMRA cells were enriched by FACS, while bulk CD8+ and CD4+ T cells were purified by magnetic negative isolation. Blood was drawn into EDTA tubes, processed within 24 hours, and PBMCs were isolated by density gradient centrifugation. PBMCs intended for TCR sequencing were frozen in liquid nitrogen and were later thawed in a 37 degrees C water bath. Purity of sorted or isolated CD4+, CD8+ and CD8+ TEMRA cells was at least 90%.

To note about this clonotype: Its recognized antigen is unknown. It has no much larger one-base neighbor in the sample; base qualities were not kept.

RNA was extracted using the RNeasy kit, and 0.5 to 1 microgram was reverse transcribed with random hexamers. The immunoSEQ multiplex PCR assay, which covers 54 Vbeta and 13 Jbeta segments, was used to amplify TCR beta CDR3 regions. Bias from PCR amplification was corrected by using a synthetic template baseline for primer optimization and for computational correction. The published analysis was carried out like this. Reads were annotated to V, D and J genes per IMGT and analyzed with immunoSEQ Analyzer, keeping only productive sequences. Clonality was calculated as one minus the Shannon entropy normalized by log2 of the number of productive unique sequences. For each patient and control, public and private clones were evaluated among the 100 most prevalent clones. Susac-specific clones were defined as absent from healthy and MS cohorts, over a thousand published viral clones and other ImmuneACCESS disease sequences. TCRdb reran the public reads through fastp at Q25 and MiXCR, keeping productive beta chains. Each entry merges the rows of one CDR3 protein and shows their most common DNA and genes. The V and J calls and clone size are TCRdb's, not the authors'. The sample profile shows about 430,000 distinct CDR3 sequences; around 85% of them were found once. Clones ranked in the top ten supply more than 0.09% of the sample.

This TCR was recovered from a human donor with multiple sclerosis. The sequenced sample consisted of CD8+ T cells from PBMCs. The chain uses TRBV24-1 and TRBJ1-2; no D segment can be confidently identified. The CDR3 here reads CATSPGLNYGYTF. The sequenced DNA: TGTGCCACCAGCCCAGGTCTCAACTATGGCTACACCTTC.